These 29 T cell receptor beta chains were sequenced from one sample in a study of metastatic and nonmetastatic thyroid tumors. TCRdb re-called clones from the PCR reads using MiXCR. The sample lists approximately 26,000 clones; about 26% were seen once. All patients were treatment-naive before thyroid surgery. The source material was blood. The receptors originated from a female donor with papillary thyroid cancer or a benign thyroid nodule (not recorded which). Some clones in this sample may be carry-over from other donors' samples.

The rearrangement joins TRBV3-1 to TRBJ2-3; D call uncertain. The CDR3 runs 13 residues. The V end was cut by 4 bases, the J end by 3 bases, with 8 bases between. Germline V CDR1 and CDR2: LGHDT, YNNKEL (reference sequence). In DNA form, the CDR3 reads TGTGCCAGCAGCCCCCCGAGTACAGATACGCAGTATTTT. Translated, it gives CASSPPSTDTQYF.

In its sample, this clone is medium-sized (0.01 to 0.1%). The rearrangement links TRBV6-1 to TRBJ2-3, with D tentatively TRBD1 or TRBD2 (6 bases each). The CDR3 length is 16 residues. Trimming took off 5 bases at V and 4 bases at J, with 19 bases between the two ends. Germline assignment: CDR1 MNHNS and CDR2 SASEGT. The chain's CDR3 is CASSSPHLGGADTQYF. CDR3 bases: TGTGCCAGCAGTTCCCCCCACCTCGGGGGCGCAGATACGCAGTATTTT.

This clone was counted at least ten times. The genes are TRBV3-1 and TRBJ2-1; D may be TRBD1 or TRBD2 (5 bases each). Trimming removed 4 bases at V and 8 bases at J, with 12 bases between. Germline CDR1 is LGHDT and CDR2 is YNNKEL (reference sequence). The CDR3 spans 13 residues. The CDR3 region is CASSRDHVHEQFF. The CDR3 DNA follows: TGTGCCAGCAGCCGGGACCACGTCCATGAGCAGTTCTTC.

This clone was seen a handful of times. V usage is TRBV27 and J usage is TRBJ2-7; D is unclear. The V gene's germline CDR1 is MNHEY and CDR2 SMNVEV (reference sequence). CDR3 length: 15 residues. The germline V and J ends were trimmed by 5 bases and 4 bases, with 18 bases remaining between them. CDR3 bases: TGTGCCAGCAGTACCCTTAGCCGGAGTATTTACGAGCAGTACTTC. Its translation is CASSTLSRSIYEQYF.

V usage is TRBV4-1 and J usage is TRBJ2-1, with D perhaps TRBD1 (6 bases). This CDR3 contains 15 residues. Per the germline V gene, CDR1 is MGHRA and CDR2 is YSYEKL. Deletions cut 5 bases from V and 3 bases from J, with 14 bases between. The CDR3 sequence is CASSSGDNFYNEQFF. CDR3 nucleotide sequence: TGCGCCAGCAGCTCAGGGGACAACTTCTACAATGAGCAGTTCTTC.

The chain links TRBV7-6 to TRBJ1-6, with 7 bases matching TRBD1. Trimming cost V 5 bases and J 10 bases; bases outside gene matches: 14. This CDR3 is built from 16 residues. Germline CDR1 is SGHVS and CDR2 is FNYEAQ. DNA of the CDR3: TGTGCCAGCAGCCAAGCAGGGGGAGGAATTGACTCACCCCTCCACTTT. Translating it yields CASSQAGGGIDSPLHF.

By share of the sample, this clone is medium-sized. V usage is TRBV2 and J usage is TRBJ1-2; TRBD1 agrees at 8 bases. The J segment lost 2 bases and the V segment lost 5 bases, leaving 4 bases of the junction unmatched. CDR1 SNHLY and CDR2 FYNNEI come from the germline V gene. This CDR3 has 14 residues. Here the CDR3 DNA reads TGTGCCAGCAGTCTACGACAGGGGAACTATGGCTACACCTTC. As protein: CASSLRQGNYGYTF.

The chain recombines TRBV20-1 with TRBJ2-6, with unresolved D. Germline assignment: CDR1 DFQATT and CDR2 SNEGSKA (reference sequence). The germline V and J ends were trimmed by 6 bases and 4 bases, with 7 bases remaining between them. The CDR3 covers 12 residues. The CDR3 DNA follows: TGCAGTGCCCCCTGGGGGGCCAACGTCCTGACTTTC. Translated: CSAPWGANVLTF.

The CDR3 here is CATRGGSETQYF. The CDR3 DNA reads as TGTGCCACCCGAGGGGGATCGGAGACCCAGTACTTC. The chain carries TRBV28 and TRBJ2-5, with D possibly matching TRBD1 (6 bases). Germline-derived CDR1 and CDR2 are MDHEN and SYDVKM. The CDR3 covers 12 residues. Trimming shortened V by 10 bases and J by 5 bases, and 14 bases separated the two germline ends.

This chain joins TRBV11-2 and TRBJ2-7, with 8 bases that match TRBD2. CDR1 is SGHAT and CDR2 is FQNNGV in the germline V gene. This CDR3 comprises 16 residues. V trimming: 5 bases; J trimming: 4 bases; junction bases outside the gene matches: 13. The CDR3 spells CASSLNAGGVNYEQYF. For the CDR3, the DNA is TGTGCCAGCAGCCTAAACGCGGGGGGCGTTAATTACGAGCAGTACTTC.

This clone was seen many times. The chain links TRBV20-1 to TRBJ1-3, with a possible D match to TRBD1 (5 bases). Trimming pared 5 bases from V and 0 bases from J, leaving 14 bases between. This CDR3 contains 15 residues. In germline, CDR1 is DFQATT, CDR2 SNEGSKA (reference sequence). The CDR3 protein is CSALGVRSSGNTIYF. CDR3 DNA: TGCAGTGCTCTAGGGGTACGGAGCTCTGGAAACACCATATATTTT.

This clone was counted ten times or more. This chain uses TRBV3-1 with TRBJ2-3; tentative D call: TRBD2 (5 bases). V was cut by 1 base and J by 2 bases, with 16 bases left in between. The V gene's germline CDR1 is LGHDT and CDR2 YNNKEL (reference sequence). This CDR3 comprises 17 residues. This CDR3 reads CASSQGESGRDTDTQYF. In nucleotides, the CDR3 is TGTGCCAGCAGCCAAGGGGAAAGCGGTAGGGACACAGATACGCAGTATTTT.

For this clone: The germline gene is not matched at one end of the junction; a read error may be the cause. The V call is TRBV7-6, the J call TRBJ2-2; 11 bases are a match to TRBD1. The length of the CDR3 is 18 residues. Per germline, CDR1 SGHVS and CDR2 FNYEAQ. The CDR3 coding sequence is TGTGCCAGCAGCCTAAGGGGGACAGGGGGGTCGAGCACCGTGGAGCTATTTTTT. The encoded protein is CASSLRGTGGSSTVELFF.

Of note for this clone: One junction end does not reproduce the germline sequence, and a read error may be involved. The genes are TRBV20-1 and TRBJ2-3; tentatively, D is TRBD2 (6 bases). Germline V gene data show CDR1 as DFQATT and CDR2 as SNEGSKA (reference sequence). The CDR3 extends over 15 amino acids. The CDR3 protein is CSALPGTSTLGTQYF. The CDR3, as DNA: TGCAGTGCCCTACCCGGGACTTCTACGCTGGGTACGCAGTATTTC.

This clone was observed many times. The CDR3: CSARFLGGGTDTQYF. The CDR3 coding sequence is TGCAGTGCTAGGTTTCTAGGGGGGGGCACAGATACGCAGTATTTT. The gene calls are TRBV20-1 and TRBJ2-3; possibly TRBD2 for D (7 bases). Germline values: CDR1 DFQATT, CDR2 SNEGSKA (reference sequence). There are 15 residues in the CDR3. V shed 3 bases and J shed 1 base, with 14 bases lying between them.

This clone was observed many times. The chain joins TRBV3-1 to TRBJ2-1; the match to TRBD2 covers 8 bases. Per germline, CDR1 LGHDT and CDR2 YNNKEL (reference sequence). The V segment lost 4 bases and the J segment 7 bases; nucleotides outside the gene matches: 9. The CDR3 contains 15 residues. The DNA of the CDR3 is TGTGCCAGCAGCCTCCGTGCGGGAGGAGATAATGAGCAGTTCTTC. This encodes CASSLRAGGDNEQFF.

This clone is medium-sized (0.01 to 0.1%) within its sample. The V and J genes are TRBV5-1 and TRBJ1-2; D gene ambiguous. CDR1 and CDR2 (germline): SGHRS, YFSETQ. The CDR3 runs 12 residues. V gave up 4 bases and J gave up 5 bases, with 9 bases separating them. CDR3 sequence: CASSEVQYGYTF. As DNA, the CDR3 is TGCGCCAGCAGCGAGGTCCAGTATGGCTACACCTTC.

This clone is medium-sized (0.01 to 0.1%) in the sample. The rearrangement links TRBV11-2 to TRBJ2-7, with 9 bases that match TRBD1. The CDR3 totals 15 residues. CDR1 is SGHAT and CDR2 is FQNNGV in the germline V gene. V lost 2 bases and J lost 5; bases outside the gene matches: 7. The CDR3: CASSLSEGQGNEQYV. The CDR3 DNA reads TGTGCCAGCAGCTTATCTGAAGGACAGGGGAACGAGCAGTACGTC.

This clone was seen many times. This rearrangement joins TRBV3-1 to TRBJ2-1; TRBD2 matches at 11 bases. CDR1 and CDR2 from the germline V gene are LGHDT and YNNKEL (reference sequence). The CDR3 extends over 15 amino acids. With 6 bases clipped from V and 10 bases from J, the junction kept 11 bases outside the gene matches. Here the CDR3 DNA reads TGTGCCAGCAGTGTGACTAGCGGGGCCTTGGGGGAGCAGTTCTTC. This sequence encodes CASSVTSGALGEQFF.

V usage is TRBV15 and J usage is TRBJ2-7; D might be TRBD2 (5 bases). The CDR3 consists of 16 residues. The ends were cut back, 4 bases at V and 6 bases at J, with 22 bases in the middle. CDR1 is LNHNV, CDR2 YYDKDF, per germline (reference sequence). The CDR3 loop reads CATSTRRRGLSPEQYF. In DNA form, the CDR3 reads TGTGCCACCAGCACAAGGCGGCGAGGGCTGTCCCCCGAGCAGTACTTC.

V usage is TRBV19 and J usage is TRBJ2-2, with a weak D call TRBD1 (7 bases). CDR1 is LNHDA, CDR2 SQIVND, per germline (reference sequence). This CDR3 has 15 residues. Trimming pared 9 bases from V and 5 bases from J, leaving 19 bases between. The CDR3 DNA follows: TGTGCCAGCAGCCAAGACCAGGGGGGTACCGGGGAGCTGTTTTTT. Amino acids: CASSQDQGGTGELFF.

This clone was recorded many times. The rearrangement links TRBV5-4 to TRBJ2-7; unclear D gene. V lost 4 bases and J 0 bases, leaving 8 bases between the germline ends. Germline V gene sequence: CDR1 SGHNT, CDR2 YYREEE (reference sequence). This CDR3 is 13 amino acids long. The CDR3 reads CASSPASSYEQYF. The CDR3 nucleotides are TGTGCCAGCAGCCCTGCTTCCTCCTACGAGCAGTACTTC.

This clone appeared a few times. The CDR3: CASRGGQGRYEQYF. The CDR3 DNA is TGTGCCAGCAGGGGGGGACAGGGGAGGTACGAGCAGTACTTC. The chain couples TRBV28 to TRBJ2-7; TRBD1 agrees at 10 bases. This CDR3 has 14 amino acids. With V trimmed by 6 bases and J by 4 bases, 6 bases remained unmatched. Germline V lookup: CDR1 MDHEN, CDR2 SYDVKM.

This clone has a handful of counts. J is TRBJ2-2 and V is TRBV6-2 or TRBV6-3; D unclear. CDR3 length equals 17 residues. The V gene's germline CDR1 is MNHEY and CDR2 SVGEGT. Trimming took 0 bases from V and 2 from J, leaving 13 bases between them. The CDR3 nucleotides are TGTGCCAGCAGTTACTCGATGACATGGGGAAACACCGGGGAGCTGTTTTTT. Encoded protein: CASSYSMTWGNTGELFF.

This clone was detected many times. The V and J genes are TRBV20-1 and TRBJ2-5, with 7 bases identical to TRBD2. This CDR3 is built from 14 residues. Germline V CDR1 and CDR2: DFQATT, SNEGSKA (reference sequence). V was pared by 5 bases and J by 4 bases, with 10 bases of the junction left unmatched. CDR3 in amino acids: CSADSGTIGETQYF. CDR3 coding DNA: TGCAGTGCTGACTCCGGGACTATCGGAGAGACCCAGTACTTC.

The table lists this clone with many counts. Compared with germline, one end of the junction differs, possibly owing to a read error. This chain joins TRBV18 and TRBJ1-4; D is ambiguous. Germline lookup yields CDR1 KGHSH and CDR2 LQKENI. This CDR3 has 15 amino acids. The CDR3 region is CASSQTLATSEKLFF. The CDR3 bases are TGTGCCAGCTCCCAGACGCTTGCAACTAGTGAAAAACTGTTTTTT. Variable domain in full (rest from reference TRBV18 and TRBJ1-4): NAGVMQNPRHLVRRRGQEARLRCSPMKGHSHVYWYRQLPEEGLKFMVYLQKENIIDESGMPKERFSAEFPKEGPSILRIQQVVRGDSAAYFCASSQTLATSEKLFFGSGTQLSVL.

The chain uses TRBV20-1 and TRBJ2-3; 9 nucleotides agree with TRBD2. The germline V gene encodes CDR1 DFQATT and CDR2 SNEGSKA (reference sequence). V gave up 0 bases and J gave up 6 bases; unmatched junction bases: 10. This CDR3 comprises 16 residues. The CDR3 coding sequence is TGCAGTGCTAGAGAAGGTAGCGGGGGCCGCGGGGATACGCAGTATTTT. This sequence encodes CSAREGSGGRGDTQYF.

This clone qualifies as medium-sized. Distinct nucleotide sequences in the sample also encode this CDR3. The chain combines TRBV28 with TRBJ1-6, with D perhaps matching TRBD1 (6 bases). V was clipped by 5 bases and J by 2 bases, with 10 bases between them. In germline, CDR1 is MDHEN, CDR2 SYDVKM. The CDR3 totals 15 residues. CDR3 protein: CASSTGPPYNSPLHF. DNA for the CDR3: TGTGCCAGCAGTACAGGGCCTCCCTATAATTCACCCCTCCACTTT.

The CDR3 spells CASSIIGQGAGGNQPQHF. Here the CDR3 DNA reads TGTGCCAGTAGTATAATTGGACAGGGGGCCGGTGGCAATCAGCCCCAGCATTTT. The rearrangement joins TRBV19 to TRBJ1-5, with TRBD1 identical over 11 bases. The germline V gene encodes CDR1 LNHDA and CDR2 SQIVND (reference sequence). The CDR3 is 18 amino acids. V was clipped by 2 bases and J by 2 bases; unmatched bases: 8.